This TCR beta chain was found in a study of spatial heterogeneity in lung cancer. The overall study: Sequence detection consistently recorded a greater number of beta-chain than alpha-chain sequences. Raw reads contained each unique TCR and UMI combination more than ten times on average.

This clonotype was observed a handful of times. Time point given: sample taken at primary tumor resection. No cell sorting; template was whole RNA from tumor, lung tissue or PBMC. The donors were approximately 70 patients with non-small cell lung cancer that was early-stage and untreated. Germline CDR1 DFQATT, CDR2 SNEGSKA (reference sequence). Trimming pared 4 bases from V and 4 bases from J, leaving 11 bases between. The CDR3 is made up of 12 amino acids. Individually, TCR cDNA molecules were each labelled with a unique molecular identifier. A single record per CDR3 protein comes from TCRdb applying MiXCR to the 5' RACE reads. The sample carries roughly 70,000 distinct CDR3 sequences, about 14% recorded once.

The sequence was obtained from a male donor with early-stage non-small cell lung cancer. Sequencing used PBMCs, obtained at surgery. The chain combines TRBV20-1 with TRBJ2-7, with D perhaps TRBD1 (6 bases). CDR3 sequence: CSAIFQGYEQYF. The CDR3 DNA sequence: TGCAGTGCTATTTTTCAGGGGTACGAGCAGTACTTC.